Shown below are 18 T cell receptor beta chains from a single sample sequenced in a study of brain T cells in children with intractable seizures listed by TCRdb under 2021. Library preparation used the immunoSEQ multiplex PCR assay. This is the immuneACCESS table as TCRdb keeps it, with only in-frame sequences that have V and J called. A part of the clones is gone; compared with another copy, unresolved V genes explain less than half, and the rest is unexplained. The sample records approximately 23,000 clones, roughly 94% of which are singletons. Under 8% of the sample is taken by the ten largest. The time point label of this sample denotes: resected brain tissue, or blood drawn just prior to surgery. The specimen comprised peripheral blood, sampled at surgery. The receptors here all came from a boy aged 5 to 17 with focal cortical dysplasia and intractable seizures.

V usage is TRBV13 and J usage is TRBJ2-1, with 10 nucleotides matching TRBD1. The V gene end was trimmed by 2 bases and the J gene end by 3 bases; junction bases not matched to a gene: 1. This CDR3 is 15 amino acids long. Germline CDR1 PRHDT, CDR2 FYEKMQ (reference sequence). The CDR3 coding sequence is TGTGCCAGCAGCTTAAGGACAGGGGGCTACAATGAGCAGTTCTTC. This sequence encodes CASSLRTGGYNEQFF.

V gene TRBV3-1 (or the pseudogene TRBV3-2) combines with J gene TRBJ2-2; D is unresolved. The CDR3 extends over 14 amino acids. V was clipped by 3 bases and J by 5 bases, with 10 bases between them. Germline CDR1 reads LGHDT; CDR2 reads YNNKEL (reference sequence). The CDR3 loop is CASSHGVATGELFF. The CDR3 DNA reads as TGTGCCAGCAGCCATGGAGTTGCTACCGGGGAGCTGTTTTTT.

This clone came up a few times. Written as DNA, the CDR3 is TGTGCCAGCAGCTCTTTAGGCGGGGGGGCGTCCGGGGAGCTGTTTTTT. It is translated as CASSSLGGGASGELFF. The chain is built from TRBV11-2 and TRBJ2-2; TRBD2 matches at 9 bases. The germline V gene has CDR1 SGHAT and CDR2 FQNNGV. The CDR3 loop spans 16 amino acids. Trimming removed 4 bases from V and 6 bases from J; junction bases left unmatched: 9.

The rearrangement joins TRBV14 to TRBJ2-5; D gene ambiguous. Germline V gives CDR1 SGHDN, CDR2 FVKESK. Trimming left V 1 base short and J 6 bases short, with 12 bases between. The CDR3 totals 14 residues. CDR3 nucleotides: TGTGCCAGCAGCCAAGGCGGCCCGTGGCAGACCCAGTACTTC. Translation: CASSQGGPWQTQYF.

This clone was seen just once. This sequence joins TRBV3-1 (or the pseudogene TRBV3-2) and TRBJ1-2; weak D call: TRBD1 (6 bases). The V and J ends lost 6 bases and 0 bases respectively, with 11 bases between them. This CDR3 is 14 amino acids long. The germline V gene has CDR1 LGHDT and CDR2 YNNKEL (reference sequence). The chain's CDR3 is CASRRQGTNYGYTF. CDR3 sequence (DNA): TGTGCCAGCAGGCGGCAGGGGACTAACTATGGCTACACCTTC.

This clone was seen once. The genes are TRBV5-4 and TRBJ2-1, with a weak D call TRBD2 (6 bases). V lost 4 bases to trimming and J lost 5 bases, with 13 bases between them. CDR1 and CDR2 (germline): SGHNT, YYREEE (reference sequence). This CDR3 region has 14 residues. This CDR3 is CASSDGGLNNEQFF. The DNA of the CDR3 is TGTGCCAGCAGCGATGGTGGACTAAACAATGAGCAGTTCTTC.

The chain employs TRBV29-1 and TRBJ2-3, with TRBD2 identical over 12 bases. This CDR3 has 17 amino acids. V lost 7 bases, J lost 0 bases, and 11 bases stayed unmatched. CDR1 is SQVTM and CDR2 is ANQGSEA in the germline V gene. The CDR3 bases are TGCAGCGACTCAACTAGCGGGGGGTCTGATAGCACAGATACGCAGTATTTT. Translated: CSDSTSGGSDSTDTQYF.

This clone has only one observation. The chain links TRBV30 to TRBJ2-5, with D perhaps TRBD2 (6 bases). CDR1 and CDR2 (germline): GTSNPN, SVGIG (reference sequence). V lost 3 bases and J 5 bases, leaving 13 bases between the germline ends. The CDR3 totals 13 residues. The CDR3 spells CAWRGRGMETQYF. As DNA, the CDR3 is TGTGCCTGGAGAGGACGGGGGATGGAGACCCAGTACTTC.

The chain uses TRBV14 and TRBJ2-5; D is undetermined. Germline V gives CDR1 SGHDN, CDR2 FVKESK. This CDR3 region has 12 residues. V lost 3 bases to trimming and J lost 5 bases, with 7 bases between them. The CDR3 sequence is CASSHTYETQYF. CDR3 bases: TGTGCCAGCAGCCACACGTACGAGACCCAGTACTTC.

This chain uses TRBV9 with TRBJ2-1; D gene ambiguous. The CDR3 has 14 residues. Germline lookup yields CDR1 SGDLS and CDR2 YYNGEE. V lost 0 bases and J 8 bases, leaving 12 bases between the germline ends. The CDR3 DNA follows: TGTGCCAGCAGCGTAGCGGACCCCTGGGATGAGCAGTTCTTC. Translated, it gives CASSVADPWDEQFF.

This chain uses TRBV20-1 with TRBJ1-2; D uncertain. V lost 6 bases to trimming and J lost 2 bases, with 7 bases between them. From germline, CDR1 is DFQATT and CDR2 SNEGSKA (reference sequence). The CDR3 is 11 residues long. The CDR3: CSARQNYGYTF. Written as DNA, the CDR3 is TGCAGTGCGCGCCAAAACTATGGCTACACCTTC.

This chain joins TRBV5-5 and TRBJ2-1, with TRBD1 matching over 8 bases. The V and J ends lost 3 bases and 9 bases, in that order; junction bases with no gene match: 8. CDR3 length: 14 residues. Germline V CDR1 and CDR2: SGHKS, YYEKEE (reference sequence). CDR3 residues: CASSSKTTGVEQFF. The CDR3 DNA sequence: TGTGCCAGCAGCTCAAAAACGACAGGGGTTGAGCAGTTCTTC.

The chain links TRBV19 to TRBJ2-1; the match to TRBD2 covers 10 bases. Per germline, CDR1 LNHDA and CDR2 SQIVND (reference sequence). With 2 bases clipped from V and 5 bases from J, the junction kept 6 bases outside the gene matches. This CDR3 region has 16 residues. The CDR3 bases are TGTGCCAGTAGTATAATAGCGGGGGGACAGAACAATGAGCAGTTCTTC. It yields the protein CASSIIAGGQNNEQFF.

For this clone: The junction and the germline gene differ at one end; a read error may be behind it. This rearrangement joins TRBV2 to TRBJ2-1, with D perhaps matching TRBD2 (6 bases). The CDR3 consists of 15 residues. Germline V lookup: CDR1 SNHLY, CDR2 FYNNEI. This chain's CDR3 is CASSDFRDSNNEQFF. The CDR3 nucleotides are TGTGCCAGCAGTGATTTCCGGGACTCCAACAATGAGCAGTTCTTC. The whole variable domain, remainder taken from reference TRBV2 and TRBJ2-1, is EPEVTQTPSHQVTQMGQEVILRCVPISNHLYFYWYRQILGQKVEFLVSFYNNEISEKSEIFDDQFSVERPDGSNFTLKIRSTKLEDSAMYFCASSDFRDSNNEQFFGPGTRLTVL.

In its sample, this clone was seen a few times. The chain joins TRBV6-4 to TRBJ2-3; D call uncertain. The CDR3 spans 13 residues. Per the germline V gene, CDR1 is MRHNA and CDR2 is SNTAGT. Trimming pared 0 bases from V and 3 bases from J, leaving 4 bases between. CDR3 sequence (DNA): TGTGCCAGCAGTGACTCGACTACAGATACGCAGTATTTT. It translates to CASSDSTTDTQYF.

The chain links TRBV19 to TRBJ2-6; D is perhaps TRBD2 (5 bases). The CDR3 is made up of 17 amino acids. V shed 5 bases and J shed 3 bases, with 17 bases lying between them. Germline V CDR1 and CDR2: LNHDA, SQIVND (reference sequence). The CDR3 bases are TGTGCCAGTAGTCCCCCCCCATTGGGGAGTGGGGCCAACGTCCTGACTTTC. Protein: CASSPPPLGSGANVLTF.

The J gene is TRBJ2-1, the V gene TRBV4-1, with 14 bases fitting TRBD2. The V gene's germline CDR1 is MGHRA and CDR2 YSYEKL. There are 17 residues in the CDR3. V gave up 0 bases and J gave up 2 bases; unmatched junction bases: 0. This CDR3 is CASSQEGLAGAYNEQFF. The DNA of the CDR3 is TGCGCCAGCAGCCAAGAGGGACTAGCGGGGGCCTACAATGAGCAGTTCTTC.

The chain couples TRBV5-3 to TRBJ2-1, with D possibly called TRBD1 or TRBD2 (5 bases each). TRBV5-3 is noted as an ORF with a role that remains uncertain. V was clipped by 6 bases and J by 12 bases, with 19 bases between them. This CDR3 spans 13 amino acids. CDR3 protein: CARTRFLGDGQFF. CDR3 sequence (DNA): TGTGCCAGAACCCGATTTTTGGGGGATGGGCAGTTCTTC.